One sample yielded the 28 T cell receptor beta chains listed below, sequenced in a study of blood T cell repertoires in COVID-19. TCRdb keeps only in-frame clones here, not all; method: immunoSEQ multiplex PCR. The table shows some 88,000 clones, with approximately 83% occurring only once. The sample taken for sequencing was peripheral blood. All receptors come from a man aged 55 to 69 with acute or convalescent COVID-19.

The chain carries TRBV3-1 (or the pseudogene TRBV3-2) and TRBJ2-5; D gene uncertain. The length of the CDR3 is 12 residues. Trimming cost V 6 bases and J 1 base, with 6 bases left between them. CDR1 and CDR2 (germline): LGHDT, YNNKEL (reference sequence). The CDR3, as DNA: TGTGCCAGCAGTCCTACCCAAGAGACCCAGTACTTC. Amino acid sequence: CASSPTQETQYF.

The gene calls are TRBV14 and TRBJ1-1; maybe TRBD1 (6 bases). From germline, CDR1 is SGHDN and CDR2 FVKESK. This CDR3 has 14 amino acids. The V end was cut by 8 bases, the J end by 4 bases, with 17 bases between. The CDR3 loop reads CASGLHRAGTEAFF. The CDR3 DNA follows: TGTGCCAGCGGCCTCCACAGGGCGGGCACTGAAGCTTTCTTT.

This chain links TRBV7-2 with TRBJ2-7, with D maybe TRBD2 (6 bases). The CDR3 is made up of 14 amino acids. The germline CDR1 and CDR2 sequences are SGHTA and FQGNSA. V lost 5 bases, J lost 4 bases, and 15 bases lay in between. CDR3: CASSTYGGPYEQYF. The CDR3 DNA is TGTGCCAGCAGCACGTACGGGGGTCCGTACGAGCAGTACTTC. The full variable domain, completed using reference TRBV7-2 and TRBJ2-7, is GAGVSQSPSNKVTEKGKDVELRCDPISGHTALYWYRQSLGQGLEFLIYFQGNSAPDKSGLPSDRFSAERTGGSVSTLTIQRTQQEDSAVYLCASSTYGGPYEQYFGPGTRLTVT.

The chain couples TRBV11-2 to TRBJ2-7; 8 bases fit TRBD2. Germline CDR1 is SGHAT and CDR2 is FQNNGV. Trimming at V came to 3 bases and at J to 0 bases, leaving 1 base not matched to a gene. The CDR3 is 14 amino acids. The CDR3 protein is CASSLSGGSYEQYF. The CDR3 DNA sequence: TGTGCCAGCAGCTTGAGCGGGGGCTCCTACGAGCAGTACTTC.

This chain uses TRBV5-6 with TRBJ2-7; tentative D call: TRBD1 (6 bases). The CDR3 spans 15 residues. Germline V CDR1 and CDR2: SGHDT, YYEEEE. Trimming pared 7 bases from V and 1 base from J, leaving 18 bases between. CDR3 amino acids: CASGMTGYLSYEQYF. CDR3 DNA sequence: TGTGCCAGCGGGATGACAGGATACCTTTCCTACGAGCAGTACTTC.

This chain links TRBV10-1 with TRBJ1-6; 7 bases agree with TRBD1. The CDR3 runs 20 residues. V dropped 7 bases and J dropped 2; count of bases not matched to a gene: 20. The germline CDR1 and CDR2 sequences are WNHNN and SYGVQD (reference sequence). Written as DNA, the CDR3 is TGCGCCAGCACCCCGAACTTTTGCAGGGGGAAACATCCCTATAATTCACCCCTCCACTTT. This gives the protein CASTPNFCRGKHPYNSPLHF.

Of note for this clone: At one boundary the junction diverges from the germline segment, which might be a read error. The chain links TRBV7-7 to TRBJ2-5; weak D call: TRBD1 (6 bases). The germline gives CDR1 SSHAT, CDR2 FNYEAQ (reference sequence). The CDR3 is made up of 16 amino acids. The CDR3 region has the DNA TGTGCTAGCAGCCTAACGGGACACCGGATTCAAGAGACCCAGTACTTC. Amino acids: CASSLTGHRIQETQYF. Full variable domain (missing parts from reference TRBV7-7 and TRBJ2-5): GAGVSQSPRYKVTKRGQDVTLRCDPISSHATLYWYQQALGQGPEFLTYFNYEAQPDKSGLPSDRFSAERPEGSISTLTIQRTEQRDSAMYRCASSLTGHRIQETQYFGPGTRLLVL.

V and J are TRBV5-4 and TRBJ2-5; 9 bases map to TRBD1. Germline values: CDR1 SGHNT, CDR2 YYREEE (reference sequence). J lost 0 bases, V lost 4 bases, and 4 bases had no gene match. The CDR3 is made up of 15 amino acids. In DNA form, the CDR3 reads TGTGCCAGCAGCGGGGGACAGGGCTACCAAGAGACCCAGTACTTC. Translation: CASSGGQGYQETQYF.

With regard to this clone: Different DNA sequences within this sample yield the same CDR3. V and J are TRBV6-6 and TRBJ1-2; TRBD1 might be the D (5 bases). The length of the CDR3 is 14 residues. The germline CDR1 and CDR2 sequences are MNHNY and SVGAGI (reference sequence). V was pared by 0 bases and J by 3 bases, with 8 bases between. The CDR3 coding sequence is TGTGCCAGCAGTTACTCGGGGGGGGACTATGGCTACACCTTC. Encoded protein: CASSYSGGDYGYTF.

The chain combines TRBV18 with TRBJ2-5, with 10 bases matching TRBD1. V lost 6 bases to trimming and J lost 3 bases; unmatched junction nucleotides: 4. Germline CDR1 is KGHSH and CDR2 is LQKENI. The CDR3 totals 14 residues. In DNA, the CDR3 is TGTGCCAGCTCCCGGACAGGGGGGAAAGAGACCCAGTACTTC. It encodes CASSRTGGKETQYF.

The chain employs TRBV2 and TRBJ1-3; D ambiguous. Trimming cost V 5 bases and J 0 bases, with 14 bases left between them. The CDR3 runs to 16 residues. The germline gives CDR1 SNHLY, CDR2 FYNNEI. As DNA, the CDR3 is TGTGCCAGCAGTTCCCAAGTGTGGGCCTCTGGAAACACCATATATTTT. This translates into CASSSQVWASGNTIYF. Complete variable domain (other parts from reference TRBV2 and TRBJ1-3): EPEVTQTPSHQVTQMGQEVILRCVPISNHLYFYWYRQILGQKVEFLVSFYNNEISEKSEIFDDQFSVERPDGSNFTLKIRSTKLEDSAMYFCASSSQVWASGNTIYFGEGSWLTVV.

J is TRBJ1-6 and V is TRBV30, with D possibly being TRBD1 (5 bases). V was cut by 0 bases and J by 7 bases, with 10 bases left in between. The CDR3 loop spans 14 amino acids. Per the germline V gene, CDR1 is GTSNPN and CDR2 is SVGIG (reference sequence). CDR3 sequence: CAWSVVGGNSPLHF. The CDR3 DNA reads TGTGCCTGGAGTGTCGTGGGGGGAAATTCACCCCTCCACTTT.

The genes are TRBV20-1 and TRBJ2-3, with 9 bases fitting TRBD1. In germline, CDR1 is DFQATT, CDR2 SNEGSKA (reference sequence). With 3 bases clipped from V and 4 bases from J, the junction kept 11 bases outside the gene matches. This CDR3 region has 16 residues. The CDR3: CSASVEGQGNADTQYF. CDR3 nucleotides: TGCAGTGCTAGTGTCGAGGGACAGGGTAACGCAGATACGCAGTATTTT.

V is TRBV3-1 (or the pseudogene TRBV3-2) and J is TRBJ2-2; D is possibly TRBD2 (6 bases). Per germline, CDR1 LGHDT and CDR2 YNNKEL (reference sequence). The V end lost 4 bases, the J end lost 6 bases, and 15 bases lay between the germline ends. The CDR3 has 15 residues. The CDR3 DNA sequence: TGTGCCAGCAGCCCCTGGGGGGTCCTACCCGGGGAGCTGTTTTTT. It translates to CASSPWGVLPGELFF.

The chain is built from TRBV2 and TRBJ1-5; D is unclear. This CDR3 is built from 14 residues. V lost 7 bases, J lost 0 bases, and 10 bases lay in between. Germline V lookup: CDR1 SNHLY, CDR2 FYNNEI. CDR3: CASKTGSSNQPQHF. CDR3 coding DNA: TGTGCCAGCAAGACGGGGTCTAGCAATCAGCCCCAGCATTTT.

The rearrangement joins TRBV6-5 to TRBJ2-3; D remains ambiguous. Germline lookup yields CDR1 MNHEY and CDR2 SVGAGI. Trimming removed 1 base from V and 3 bases from J, with 5 bases in between. The CDR3 is 13 residues long. CDR3 loop: CASSYWPTDTQYF. The CDR3, as DNA: TGTGCCAGCAGTTACTGGCCAACAGATACGCAGTATTTT.

V gene TRBV3-1 (or the pseudogene TRBV3-2) combines with J gene TRBJ2-3, with TRBD2 identical over 12 bases. With V trimmed by 3 bases and J by 9 bases, 7 bases remained unmatched. The CDR3 is 15 residues long. Germline V gene sequence: CDR1 LGHDT, CDR2 YNNKEL (reference sequence). CDR3 sequence (DNA): TGTGCCAGCAGCCAGGCTAGCGGGGGGGCCGTGACGCAGTATTTT. It is translated as CASSQASGGAVTQYF.

The chain is built from TRBV5-6 and TRBJ2-2; D is uncertain. Trimming took 4 bases from V and 3 from J, leaving 10 bases between them. Germline CDR1 reads SGHDT; CDR2 reads YYEEEE. The CDR3 totals 14 residues. CDR3 nucleotides: TGTGCCAGCAGCCGGAGACTCTACACCGGGGAGCTGTTTTTT. Its protein product is CASSRRLYTGELFF.

The gene calls are TRBV6-5 and TRBJ2-1, with D possibly TRBD1 on 7 matching bases. V dropped 2 bases and J dropped 0 bases, with 11 bases sitting between them. The CDR3 sequence is 16 residues long. CDR1 and CDR2 (germline): MNHEY, SVGAGI. CDR3 nucleotides: TGTGCCAGCAGTTACGGCGGGACAGTCTCCTACAATGAGCAGTTCTTC. Translation gives CASSYGGTVSYNEQFF.

The chain carries TRBV12-3 or TRBV12-4 and TRBJ1-1; D possibly corresponds to TRBD1 (5 bases). CDR3 size: 12 residues. Trimming took off 5 bases at V and 5 bases at J, with 9 bases between the two ends. CDR3 protein: CASSHAGTEAFF. The CDR3 coding sequence is TGTGCCAGCAGTCACGCAGGGACTGAAGCTTTCTTT.

The chain carries TRBV7-9 and TRBJ2-3, with D unclear. CDR1 SEHNR and CDR2 FQNEAQ come from the germline V gene (reference sequence). V lost 6 bases, J lost 2 bases, and 3 bases lay in between. The CDR3 totals 11 residues. The CDR3 region is CASSLTDTQYF. The CDR3 bases are TGTGCCAGCAGTCTCACAGATACGCAGTATTTT.

The chain combines TRBV29-1 with TRBJ2-7, with 13 bases fitting TRBD2. Germline CDR1 reads SQVTM; CDR2 reads ANQGSEA. This CDR3 spans 15 amino acids. The V gene end was trimmed by 8 bases and the J gene end by 1 base; junction bases not matched to a gene: 8. As DNA, the CDR3 is TGCAGCTCACTAGCGGGAGGGCCGGGGTCCTACGAGCAGTACTTC. It is translated as CSSLAGGPGSYEQYF.

This chain uses TRBV5-6 with TRBJ2-3; 8 bases match TRBD1. The J segment lost 5 bases and the V segment lost 1 base, leaving 6 bases of the junction unmatched. Germline assignment: CDR1 SGHDT and CDR2 YYEEEE. The CDR3 loop spans 15 amino acids. CDR3 loop: CASSLRGTGKDTQYF. In nucleotides, the CDR3 is TGTGCCAGCAGCTTGAGAGGGACAGGCAAAGATACGCAGTATTTT.

J is TRBJ2-7 and V is TRBV5-4; D call uncertain. V gave up 4 bases and J gave up 3 bases, with 8 bases separating them. The CDR3 loop spans 12 amino acids. Germline-derived CDR1 and CDR2 are SGHNT and YYREEE (reference sequence). The CDR3 reads CASSTDVYEQYF. The DNA for the CDR3 is TGTGCCAGCAGCACTGATGTCTACGAGCAGTACTTC.

V and J are TRBV5-4 and TRBJ1-2; a possible D gene is TRBD1 (6 bases). The V end was cut by 1 base, the J end by 2 bases, with 12 bases between. This CDR3 region has 15 residues. Germline V gene lookup returns CDR1 SGHNT and CDR2 YYREEE (reference sequence). CDR3 loop: CASSLPGHVNYGYTF. CDR3 coding DNA: TGTGCCAGCAGCTTGCCGGGACACGTAAACTATGGCTACACCTTC.

The CDR3 sequence is CASSQDTYSYEQYF. In nucleotides, the CDR3 is TGTGCCAGCAGCCAAGACACTTACTCCTACGAGCAGTACTTC. The chain links TRBV3-1 (or the pseudogene TRBV3-2) to TRBJ2-7; no definite D call. The CDR3 is 14 residues long. V lost 0 bases and J lost 0, with 6 bases in between. Germline V gene data show CDR1 as LGHDT and CDR2 as YNNKEL (reference sequence).

As DNA, the CDR3 is TGTGCCAGTAGCCCAAATGGGCGTCAGGGAAAGATTAAGCACTATGGCTACACCTTC. It specifies CASSPNGRQGKIKHYGYTF. The gene calls are TRBV19 and TRBJ1-2; D is possibly TRBD1 (5 bases). Germline CDR1 LNHDA, CDR2 SQIVND (reference sequence). The CDR3 has 19 residues. V was cut by 6 bases and J by 3 bases, with 29 bases left in between.

This clone was counted a few times. The chain employs TRBV3-1 (or the pseudogene TRBV3-2) and TRBJ1-2, with D possibly TRBD1 on 5 matching bases. With 0 bases removed from V and 4 bases from J, the gap between germline ends came to 9 bases. CDR1 and CDR2 from the germline V gene are LGHDT and YNNKEL (reference sequence). The CDR3 totals 14 residues. DNA for the CDR3: TGTGCCAGCAGCCAAGATATGGGGGGCTATGGCTACACCTTC. Residues: CASSQDMGGYGYTF.